Each of the 29 T cell receptor beta chains below was sequenced from the same sample in a study of T-cell reconstitution after alpha-beta-depleted transplantation in children. The library targeted TCRbeta and was prepared with unique molecular identifiers. From the PCR reads, TCRdb called clonotypes with MiXCR, one entry per CDR3 protein. The sample lists hundreds of thousands of distinct CDR3 sequences; 10% were seen once. The starting material was PBMCs from the stem cell graft donor, obtained from the stem cell graft. These receptors were taken from a human donor who donated a stem cell graft to a child with acute myeloid leukemia.

V gene TRBV7-6 combines with J gene TRBJ1-4; no clear D gene. V lost 2 bases, J lost 5 bases, and 12 bases lay in between. From germline, CDR1 is SGHVS and CDR2 FNYEAQ. The CDR3 length is 15 residues. The CDR3 sequence: CASSLRAGTNEKLFF. The CDR3 nucleotides are TGTGCCAGCAGCTTAAGGGCAGGAACGAATGAAAAACTGTTTTTT. Looking up the rest from reference TRBV7-6 and TRBJ1-4 gives the full variable domain: GAGVSQSPRYKVTKRGQDVALRCDPISGHVSLYWYRQALGQGPEFLTYFNYEAQQDKSGLPNDRFSAERPEGSISTLTIQRTEQRDSAMYRCASSLRAGTNEKLFFGSGTQLSVL.

This rearrangement joins TRBV15 to TRBJ2-7, with D perhaps matching TRBD1 (6 bases). CDR3 size: 15 residues. V was trimmed by 3 bases and J by 3 bases, leaving 15 bases between them. In germline, CDR1 is LNHNV, CDR2 YYDKDF (reference sequence). The CDR3 DNA reads TGTGCCACCAGCAGCACCAAACAGGGAAGCTACGAGCAGTACTTC. It codes for CATSSTKQGSYEQYF.

This clonotype was observed once. The chain uses TRBV30 and TRBJ1-1; D ambiguous. Germline V CDR1 and CDR2: GTSNPN, SVGIG (reference sequence). V lost 1 base and J lost 1, with 7 bases in between. The CDR3 extends over 13 amino acids. Here the CDR3 reads CAWSGLRNTEAFF. CDR3 nucleotide sequence: TGTGCCTGGAGTGGTTTGAGGAACACTGAAGCTTTCTTT.

This clonotype occurred many times. The rearrangement uses TRBV12-3 or TRBV12-4 and TRBJ2-7; D not resolved. V was trimmed by 3 bases and J by 0 bases, leaving 9 bases between them. The CDR3 runs to 14 residues. CDR3 protein: CASSFGVFSYEQYF. In DNA, the CDR3 is TGTGCCAGCAGTTTTGGAGTATTCTCCTACGAGCAGTACTTC.

This clonotype was counted at least ten times. The chain carries TRBV7-9 and TRBJ1-5; D may be TRBD1 (6 bases). V lost 3 bases to trimming and J lost 7 bases, with 10 bases between them. The V gene's germline CDR1 is SEHNR and CDR2 FQNEAQ (reference sequence). The CDR3 is 13 amino acids. The CDR3 DNA reads TGTGCCAGCAGCTTCCAGGGGCCCCAGCCCCAGCATTTT. Translated, it gives CASSFQGPQPQHF.

A few counts support this clonotype. In DNA form, the CDR3 reads TGTGCCAGCAGCTTGGAGGGCATTCAGTACTTC. This gives the protein CASSLEGIQYF. The chain has TRBV7-8 and TRBJ2-4; possibly TRBD2 for D (6 bases). This CDR3 is 11 amino acids long. Germline V gene lookup returns CDR1 SGHVS and CDR2 FQNEAQ. Trimming left V 3 bases short and J 9 bases short, with 6 bases between.

The chain links TRBV18 to TRBJ1-1, with a possible D match to TRBD1 (6 bases). Germline lookup yields CDR1 KGHSH and CDR2 LQKENI. The CDR3 is made up of 14 amino acids. V gave up 7 bases and J gave up 4 bases, with 16 bases separating them. The DNA for the CDR3 is TGTGCCAGCTTAAGTAACAGGGTTGGCACTGAAGCTTTCTTT. It codes for CASLSNRVGTEAFF. Filled out from reference TRBV18 and TRBJ1-1, the complete variable domain reads NAGVMQNPRHLVRRRGQEARLRCSPMKGHSHVYWYRQLPEEGLKFMVYLQKENIIDESGMPKERFSAEFPKEGPSILRIQQVVRGDSAAYFCASLSNRVGTEAFFGQGTRLTVV.

This clonotype has just a few counts. A read error may explain this, as a much larger clone is one base away. The V gene is TRBV7-8, the J gene TRBJ2-1; 9 bases match TRBD1. The CDR3 spans 15 residues. Germline CDR1 and CDR2: SGHVS and FQNEAQ. Trimming cost V 4 bases and J 2 bases; bases outside gene matches: 3. The CDR3 DNA follows: TGTGCCAGCAGCTCCGGGACAGGGACCTACAATGAGCAGTTCTTC. As protein: CASSSGTGTYNEQFF.

About this clonotype itself: This may stem from a read error, because a much larger clone lies one nucleotide away. The chain employs TRBV5-7 and TRBJ2-7; the D is unclear. TRBV5-7 is annotated as an ORF whose role is uncertain. The CDR3 has 12 residues. V dropped 2 bases and J dropped 0 bases, with 3 bases sitting between them. Written as DNA, the CDR3 is TGTGCCAGCAGCTTTAACTCCTACGAGCAGTACTTC. The encoded protein is CASSFNSYEQYF.

This clonotype was seen ten or more times. The chain uses TRBV5-1 and TRBJ2-1, with D tentatively TRBD2 (7 bases). The CDR3 length is 13 residues. Trimming stripped 4 bases from V and 8 bases from J, with 13 bases between. CDR1 SGHRS and CDR2 YFSETQ come from the germline V gene. The CDR3, as DNA: TGCGCCAGCAGCCGGCAGGGGAGGGATGAGCAGTTCTTC. It codes for CASSRQGRDEQFF. Looking up the rest from reference TRBV5-1 and TRBJ2-1 gives the full variable domain: KAGVTQTPRYLIKTRGQQVTLSCSPISGHRSVSWYQQTPGQGLQFLFEYFSETQRNKGNFPGRFSGRQFSNSRSEMNVSTLELGDSALYLCASSRQGRDEQFFGPGTRLTVL.

The sample holds a few counts of this clonotype. The gene calls are TRBV7-2 and TRBJ2-3, with TRBD2 identical over 8 bases. Germline-derived CDR1 and CDR2 are SGHTA and FQGNSA. With V trimmed by 2 bases and J by 0 bases, 4 bases remained unmatched. The CDR3 is 16 residues long. CDR3 nucleotides: TGTGCCAGCAGCTTACTAGCGGGCCTTAGCACAGATACGCAGTATTTT. This codes for CASSLLAGLSTDTQYF. The complete variable domain, with remaining parts taken from reference TRBV7-2 and TRBJ2-3, reads GAGVSQSPSNKVTEKGKDVELRCDPISGHTALYWYRQSLGQGLEFLIYFQGNSAPDKSGLPSDRFSAERTGGSVSTLTIQRTQQEDSAVYLCASSLLAGLSTDTQYFGPGTRLTVL.

This clonotype has only a few counts. V and J are TRBV5-6 and TRBJ1-6; 10 nucleotides align to TRBD1. CDR1 is SGHDT, CDR2 YYEEEE, per germline. V lost 0 bases, J lost 1 base, and 4 bases stayed unmatched. The CDR3 runs to 18 residues. The CDR3 region has the DNA TGTGCCAGCAGCTTGGCCGGACAGGGGGGGTCCTATAATTCACCCCTCCACTTT. Its protein is CASSLAGQGGSYNSPLHF.

This chain links TRBV14 with TRBJ1-1, with D tentatively TRBD1 (6 bases). The V end was cut by 2 bases, the J end by 5 bases, with 12 bases between. The CDR3 spans 14 residues. CDR1 is SGHDN, CDR2 FVKESK, per germline. The CDR3 spells CASSQLQGVTEAFF. The DNA of the CDR3 is TGTGCCAGCAGCCAATTACAGGGTGTTACTGAAGCTTTCTTT.

The chain recombines TRBV20-1 with TRBJ2-7, with 9 bases lining up with TRBD2. Unmatched junction bases numbered 12, after V lost 4 bases and J lost 5 bases. CDR1 DFQATT and CDR2 SNEGSKA come from the germline V gene (reference sequence). The CDR3 sequence is 15 residues long. The CDR3 nucleotides read TGCAGTGCTAACCTCCGGGCTAGCGGGAACCACGAGCAGTACTTC. It encodes CSANLRASGNHEQYF.

This clonotype has a handful of counts. The gene calls are TRBV28 and TRBJ1-5; possibly TRBD1 for D (6 bases). Germline V gene data show CDR1 as MDHEN and CDR2 as SYDVKM. Deletions cut 7 bases from V and 2 bases from J, with 24 bases between. CDR3 size: 18 residues. The DNA of the CDR3 is TGTGCCAGCATTAATGGGGCGGCAGGGGCGCTGGGCAATCAGCCCCAGCATTTT. Translating it yields CASINGAAGALGNQPQHF.

This clonotype was picked up a small number of times. The chain carries TRBV25-1 and TRBJ1-6; tentatively, D is TRBD1 (6 bases). CDR1 MGHDK and CDR2 SYGVNS come from the germline V gene. The CDR3 is made up of 15 amino acids. V lost 10 bases and J 6 bases, leaving 19 bases between the germline ends. The CDR3 sequence: CATQLGGHANSPLHF. For the CDR3, the DNA is TGTGCCACCCAGTTGGGGGGGCATGCTAATTCACCCCTCCACTTT.

The chain uses TRBV5-1 and TRBJ2-7; D is possibly TRBD1 (5 bases). Germline V lookup: CDR1 SGHRS, CDR2 YFSETQ. The CDR3 contains 13 residues. Trimming pared 4 bases from V and 2 bases from J, leaving 10 bases between. In DNA, the CDR3 is TGCGCCAGCAGCCCAGGGTCTCCCTACGAGCAGTACTTC. It translates to CASSPGSPYEQYF.

This clonotype was observed a few times. The J gene is TRBJ2-7, the V gene TRBV7-2; no definite D call. Germline V lookup: CDR1 SGHTA, CDR2 FQGNSA. V lost 2 bases and J 0 bases, leaving 8 bases between the germline ends. The CDR3 consists of 14 residues. CDR3 coding DNA: TGTGCCAGCAGCTTATCCACGCCCTCCTACGAGCAGTACTTC. It codes for CASSLSTPSYEQYF.

This chain links TRBV7-2 with TRBJ2-3; D may be TRBD2 (5 bases). Between the trimmed V and J ends, which lost 0 bases and 1 base, there was a span of 8 bases. Germline V CDR1 and CDR2: SGHTA, FQGNSA. This CDR3 is built from 15 residues. The CDR3 region is CASSLAGSRTDTQYF. The CDR3 bases are TGTGCCAGCAGCTTAGCGGGGAGTCGCACAGATACGCAGTATTTT. The full variable domain, in which reference TRBV7-2 and TRBJ2-3 provide the parts outside the CDR3, is GAGVSQSPSNKVTEKGKDVELRCDPISGHTALYWYRQSLGQGLEFLIYFQGNSAPDKSGLPSDRFSAERTGGSVSTLTIQRTQQEDSAVYLCASSLAGSRTDTQYFGPGTRLTVL.

This clonotype was recorded many times. This sequence joins TRBV28 and TRBJ2-7; D might be TRBD1 (5 bases). The germline V gene encodes CDR1 MDHEN and CDR2 SYDVKM. V was pared by 3 bases and J by 0 bases, with 12 bases between. CDR3 length: 15 amino acids. This CDR3 is CASSFGTGISYEQYF. CDR3 sequence (DNA): TGTGCCAGCAGTTTTGGAACAGGTATCTCCTACGAGCAGTACTTC.

J is TRBJ1-4 and V is TRBV12-3 or TRBV12-4, with D perhaps matching TRBD1 (5 bases). This CDR3 is built from 13 residues. The V gene lost 5 bases and the J gene lost 5 bases, with 9 bases spanning the gap. CDR3 sequence reads: CASSRAGNEKLFF. The CDR3 coding sequence is TGTGCCAGCAGTCGGGCAGGGAATGAAAAACTGTTTTTT.

This clonotype was found a few times. This chain joins TRBV29-1 and TRBJ2-1; 11 bases match TRBD2. Per germline, CDR1 SQVTM and CDR2 ANQGSEA. With 1 base clipped from V and 5 bases from J, the junction kept 4 bases outside the gene matches. The CDR3 extends over 15 amino acids. CDR3 sequence: CSVEGVTSGNNEQFF. The CDR3 DNA reads TGCAGCGTTGAAGGGGTGACTAGCGGGAACAATGAGCAGTTCTTC.

This clonotype was found a few times. This sequence joins TRBV5-1 and TRBJ2-1; weak D call: TRBD1 (5 bases). This CDR3 is built from 14 residues. CDR1 and CDR2 from the germline V gene are SGHRS and YFSETQ. Trimming shortened V by 0 bases and J by 6 bases, and 10 bases separated the two germline ends. CDR3 nucleotide sequence: TGCGCCAGCAGCTTGGGGGGCGTAGTCAATGAGCAGTTCTTC. Translating gives CASSLGGVVNEQFF.

This clonotype occurred many times. The chain employs TRBV5-1 and TRBJ2-7, with 7 bases lining up with TRBD1. With 4 bases clipped from V and 1 base from J, the junction kept 11 bases outside the gene matches. CDR1 and CDR2 from the germline V gene are SGHRS and YFSETQ. The CDR3 runs 16 residues. The CDR3 here is CASSLGWTGPSYEQYF. DNA of the CDR3: TGCGCCAGCAGCCTGGGATGGACAGGCCCTTCCTACGAGCAGTACTTC.

The table lists this clonotype with many counts. The J gene is TRBJ2-1, the V gene TRBV20-1; 11 nucleotides agree with TRBD2. Germline V gene lookup returns CDR1 DFQATT and CDR2 SNEGSKA (reference sequence). Unmatched junction bases numbered 1, after V lost 3 bases and J lost 0 bases. The CDR3 extends over 15 amino acids. The CDR3 nucleotides are TGCAGTGCTAGTGGACTAGCGGGCTCCTACAATGAGCAGTTCTTC. This sequence encodes CSASGLAGSYNEQFF.

This clonotype was counted between two and nine times. The chain is built from TRBV28 and TRBJ2-7; TRBD1 matches at 10 bases. Germline V CDR1 and CDR2: MDHEN, SYDVKM. Germline trimming cut 4 bases from V and 5 bases from J; bases unmatched to any gene: 8. This CDR3 has 15 residues. CDR3 residues: CASSSSDRGLNEQYF. CDR3 bases: TGTGCCAGCAGTTCCTCCGACAGGGGGCTAAACGAGCAGTACTTC.

This clonotype showed up just a few times. V usage is TRBV12-3 or TRBV12-4 and J usage is TRBJ1-2, with TRBD1 identical over 7 bases. The V segment lost 2 bases and the J segment 2 bases; nucleotides outside the gene matches: 5. This CDR3 has 15 amino acids. The CDR3 nucleotides are TGTGCCAGCAGTTTAAGGCCGGGACAGAACTATGGCTACACCTTC. As protein: CASSLRPGQNYGYTF.

The V and J genes are TRBV7-9 and TRBJ2-4; 11 nucleotides align to TRBD2. CDR1 is SEHNR and CDR2 is FQNEAQ in the germline V gene (reference sequence). Germline trimming cut 5 bases from V and 3 bases from J; bases unmatched to any gene: 6. The CDR3 runs to 16 residues. The CDR3 nucleotides read TGTGCCAGCAGCCCTGAGACTAGCGGGGACAAAAACATTCAGTACTTC. Translated, it gives CASSPETSGDKNIQYF.

J is TRBJ2-1 and V is TRBV27; D is perhaps TRBD1 or TRBD2 (5 bases each). V lost 0 bases and J 2 bases, leaving 17 bases between the germline ends. The CDR3 is made up of 18 amino acids. Germline lookup yields CDR1 MNHEY and CDR2 SMNVEV (reference sequence). The DNA for the CDR3 is TGTGCCAGCAGTTTATCGACCCCCACAGGACTGCCCTACAATGAGCAGTTCTTC. Protein: CASSLSTPTGLPYNEQFF.